This T cell receptor (beta chain) was found in a study of OX40 agonist ivuxolimab in advanced cancers. Germline values: CDR1 SEHNR, CDR2 FQNEAQ (reference sequence). The CDR3 has 14 residues. J lost 2 bases, V lost 5 bases, and 2 bases had no gene match. Sampling of blood occurred at baseline, cycle 4 day 1, and cycle 7 day 1. TCRdb keeps only in-frame clones here, not all; method: immunoSEQ multiplex PCR. The sample lists 45,000 to 65,000 clones; approximately 78% were seen once. Study-level points and caveats: CD4+ and CD8+ T cells in blood underwent clonal expansion by week 6 at 0.1 to 3.0 mg/kg. It was also the case that some nonresponders had low normalized T-cell clonal expansion. The expanded peripheral T cells' antigen specificity was not determined.

This clone was counted a few times. The antigen remains unidentified. V and J are TRBV7-9 and TRBJ2-3, with TRBD2 matching over 9 bases. This TCR derives from an adult with an advanced solid tumor such as melanoma, head and neck, liver or kidney cancer. The sample in question was CD4+ or CD8+ T cells sorted from blood, obtained in a trial of the OX40 agonist ivuxolimab. The chain's CDR3 is CASSPSGNTDTQYF. The CDR3 DNA follows: TGTGCCAGCAGCCCTAGCGGGAACACAGATACGCAGTATTTT.